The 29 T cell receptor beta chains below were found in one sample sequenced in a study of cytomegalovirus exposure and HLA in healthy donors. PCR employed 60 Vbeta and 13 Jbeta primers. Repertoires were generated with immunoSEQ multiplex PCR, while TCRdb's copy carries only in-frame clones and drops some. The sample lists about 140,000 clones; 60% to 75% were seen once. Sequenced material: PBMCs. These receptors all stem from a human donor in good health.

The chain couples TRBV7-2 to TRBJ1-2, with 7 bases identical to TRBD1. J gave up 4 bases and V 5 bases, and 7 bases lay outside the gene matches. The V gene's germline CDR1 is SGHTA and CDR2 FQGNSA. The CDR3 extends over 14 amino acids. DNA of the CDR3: TGTGCCAGCAGCGCCTCCGGGGACAGCTATGGCTACACCTTC. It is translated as CASSASGDSYGYTF.

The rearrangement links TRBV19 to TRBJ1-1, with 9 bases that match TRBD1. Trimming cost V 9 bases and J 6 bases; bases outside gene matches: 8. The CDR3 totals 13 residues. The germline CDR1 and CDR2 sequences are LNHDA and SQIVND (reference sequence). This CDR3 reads CARGGTGWAEAFF. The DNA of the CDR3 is TGTGCCAGGGGGGGGACAGGGTGGGCTGAAGCTTTCTTT.

The CDR3 DNA follows: TGTGCCAGCAGCCGGACAGGGGCTGAAGCTTTCTTT. Encoded protein: CASSRTGAEAFF. The J gene is TRBJ1-1, the V gene TRBV2, with 9 bases aligning to TRBD1. CDR1 and CDR2 from the germline V gene are SNHLY and FYNNEI. The CDR3 runs 12 residues. J lost 6 bases, V lost 6 bases, and 2 bases had no gene match.

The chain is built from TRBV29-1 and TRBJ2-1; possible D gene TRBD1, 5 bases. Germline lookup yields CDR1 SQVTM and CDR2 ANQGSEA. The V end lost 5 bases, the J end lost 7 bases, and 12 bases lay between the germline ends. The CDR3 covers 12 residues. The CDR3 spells CSVIPAGNEQFF. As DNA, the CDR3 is TGCAGCGTTATTCCCGCAGGGAATGAGCAGTTCTTC.

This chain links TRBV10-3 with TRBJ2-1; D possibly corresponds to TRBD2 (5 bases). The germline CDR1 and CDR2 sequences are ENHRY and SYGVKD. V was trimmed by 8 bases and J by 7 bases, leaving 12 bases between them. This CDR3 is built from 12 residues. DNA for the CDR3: TGTGCCATCCTCCTAGGCGGGAATGAGCAGTTCTTC. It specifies CAILLGGNEQFF.

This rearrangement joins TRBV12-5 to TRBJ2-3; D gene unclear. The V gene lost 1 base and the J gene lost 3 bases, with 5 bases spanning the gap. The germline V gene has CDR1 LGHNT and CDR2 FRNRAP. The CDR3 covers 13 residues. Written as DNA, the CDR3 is TGTGCTAGTGGTTTGGGGGCTACAGATACGCAGTATTTT. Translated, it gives CASGLGATDTQYF.

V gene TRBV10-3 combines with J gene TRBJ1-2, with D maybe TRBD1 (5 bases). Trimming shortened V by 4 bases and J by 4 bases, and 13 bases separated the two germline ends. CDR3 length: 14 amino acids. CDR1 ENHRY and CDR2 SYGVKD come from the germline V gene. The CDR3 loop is CAISVAAGPYGYTF. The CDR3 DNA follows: TGTGCCATCAGTGTTGCCGCGGGGCCCTATGGCTACACCTTC.

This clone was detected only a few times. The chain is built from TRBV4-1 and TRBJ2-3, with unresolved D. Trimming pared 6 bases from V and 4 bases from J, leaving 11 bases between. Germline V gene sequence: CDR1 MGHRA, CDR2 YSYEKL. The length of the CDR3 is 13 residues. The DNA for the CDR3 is TGCGCCAGCAGTCACCTAGGTTCAGATACGCAGTATTTT. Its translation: CASSHLGSDTQYF.

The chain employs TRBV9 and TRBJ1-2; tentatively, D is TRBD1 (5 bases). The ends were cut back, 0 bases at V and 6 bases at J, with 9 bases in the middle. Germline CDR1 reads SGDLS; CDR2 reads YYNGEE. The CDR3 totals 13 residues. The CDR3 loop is CASSVEQANGYTF. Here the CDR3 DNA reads TGTGCCAGCAGCGTAGAACAGGCGAATGGCTACACCTTC.

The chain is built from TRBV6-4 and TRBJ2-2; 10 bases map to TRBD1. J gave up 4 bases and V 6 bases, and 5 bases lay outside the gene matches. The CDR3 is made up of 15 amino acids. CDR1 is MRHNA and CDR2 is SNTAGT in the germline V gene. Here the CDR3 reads CASRPGQGSTGELFF. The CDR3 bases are TGTGCCAGCAGACCGGGACAGGGGTCCACCGGGGAGCTGTTTTTT.

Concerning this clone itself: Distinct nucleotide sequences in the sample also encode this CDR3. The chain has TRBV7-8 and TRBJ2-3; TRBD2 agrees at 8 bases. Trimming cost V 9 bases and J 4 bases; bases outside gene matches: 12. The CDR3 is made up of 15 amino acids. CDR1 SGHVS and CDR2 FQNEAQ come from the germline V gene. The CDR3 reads CASLSGTGHADTQYF. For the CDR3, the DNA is TGTGCCAGTCTTAGCGGGACGGGCCACGCAGATACGCAGTATTTT.

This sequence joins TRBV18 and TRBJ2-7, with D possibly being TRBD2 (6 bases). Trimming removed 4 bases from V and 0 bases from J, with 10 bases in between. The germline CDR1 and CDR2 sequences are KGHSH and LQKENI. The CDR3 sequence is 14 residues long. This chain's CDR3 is CASSLSGSSYEQYF. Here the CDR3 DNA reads TGTGCCAGCTCACTTAGCGGTAGCTCCTACGAGCAGTACTTC.

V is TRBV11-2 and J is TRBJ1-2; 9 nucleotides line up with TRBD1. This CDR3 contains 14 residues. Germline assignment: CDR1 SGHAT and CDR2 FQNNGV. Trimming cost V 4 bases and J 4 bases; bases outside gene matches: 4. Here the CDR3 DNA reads TGTGCCAGCAGCTCCGACAGGGGGGTCTATGGCTACACCTTC. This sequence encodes CASSSDRGVYGYTF.

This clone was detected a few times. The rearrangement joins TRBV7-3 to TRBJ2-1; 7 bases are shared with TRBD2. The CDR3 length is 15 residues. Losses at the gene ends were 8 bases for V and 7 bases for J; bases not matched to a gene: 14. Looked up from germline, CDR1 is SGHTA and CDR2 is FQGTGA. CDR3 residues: CASGSGTPSGNEQFF. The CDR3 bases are TGTGCCAGCGGGAGCGGGACTCCCTCGGGGAATGAGCAGTTCTTC.

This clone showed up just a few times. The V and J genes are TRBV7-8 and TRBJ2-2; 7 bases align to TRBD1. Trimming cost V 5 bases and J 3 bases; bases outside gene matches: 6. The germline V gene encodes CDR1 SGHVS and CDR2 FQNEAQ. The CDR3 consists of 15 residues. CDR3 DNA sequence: TGTGCCAGCAGCCCCGGGACAGCGGACACCGGGGAGCTGTTTTTT. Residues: CASSPGTADTGELFF.

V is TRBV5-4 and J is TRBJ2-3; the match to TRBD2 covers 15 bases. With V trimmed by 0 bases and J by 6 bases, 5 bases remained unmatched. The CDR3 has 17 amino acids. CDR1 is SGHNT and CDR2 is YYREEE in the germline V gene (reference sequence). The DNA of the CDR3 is TGTGCCAGCAGCTTGGGGACTAGCGGGAGGGCTTTCGATACGCAGTATTTT. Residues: CASSLGTSGRAFDTQYF.

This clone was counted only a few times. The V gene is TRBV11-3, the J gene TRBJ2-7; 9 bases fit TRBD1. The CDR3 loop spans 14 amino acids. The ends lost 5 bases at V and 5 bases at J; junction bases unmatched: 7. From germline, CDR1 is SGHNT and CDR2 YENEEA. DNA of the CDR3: TGTGCCAGCAGCCACCGGGACAGGGCCGACGAGCAGTACTTC. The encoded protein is CASSHRDRADEQYF.

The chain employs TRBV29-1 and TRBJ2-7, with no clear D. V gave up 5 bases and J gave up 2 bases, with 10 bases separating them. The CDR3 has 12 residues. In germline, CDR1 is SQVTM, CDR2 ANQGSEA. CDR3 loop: CSVRTEPYEQYF. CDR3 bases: TGCAGCGTTCGAACAGAGCCCTACGAGCAGTACTTC.

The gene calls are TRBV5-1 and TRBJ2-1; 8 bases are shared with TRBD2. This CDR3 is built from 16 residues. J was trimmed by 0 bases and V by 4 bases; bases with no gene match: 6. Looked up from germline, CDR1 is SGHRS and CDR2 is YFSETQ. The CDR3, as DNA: TGCGCCAGCAGCGCGGGGACTAGAAGCTCCTACAATGAGCAGTTCTTC. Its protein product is CASSAGTRSSYNEQFF.

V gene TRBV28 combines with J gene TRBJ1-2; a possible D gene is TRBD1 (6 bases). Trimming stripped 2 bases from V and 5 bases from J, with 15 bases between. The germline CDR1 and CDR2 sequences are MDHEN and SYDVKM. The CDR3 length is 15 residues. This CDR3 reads CASSLAVQGLYGYTF. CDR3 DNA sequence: TGTGCCAGCAGTTTAGCGGTACAGGGCCTGTATGGCTACACCTTC.

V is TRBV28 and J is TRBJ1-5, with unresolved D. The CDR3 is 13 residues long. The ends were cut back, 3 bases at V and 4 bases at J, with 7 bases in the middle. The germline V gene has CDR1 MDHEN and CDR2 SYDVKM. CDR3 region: CASSFPPNQPQHF. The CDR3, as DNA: TGTGCCAGCAGTTTCCCTCCGAATCAGCCCCAGCATTTT.

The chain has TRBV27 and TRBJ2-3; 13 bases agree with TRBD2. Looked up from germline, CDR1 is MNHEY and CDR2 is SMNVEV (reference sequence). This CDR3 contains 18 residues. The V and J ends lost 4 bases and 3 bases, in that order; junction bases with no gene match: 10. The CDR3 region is CASSSRGPGLAGTDTQYF. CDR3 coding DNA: TGTGCCAGCAGTTCACGCGGGCCGGGACTAGCGGGAACAGATACGCAGTATTTT.

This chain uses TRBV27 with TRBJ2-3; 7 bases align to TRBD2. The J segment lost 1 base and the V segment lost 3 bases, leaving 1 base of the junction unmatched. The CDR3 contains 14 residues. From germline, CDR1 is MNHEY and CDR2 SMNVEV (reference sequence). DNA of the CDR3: TGTGCCAGCAGTTTTGGGGGGGGCACAGATACGCAGTATTTT. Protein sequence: CASSFGGGTDTQYF.

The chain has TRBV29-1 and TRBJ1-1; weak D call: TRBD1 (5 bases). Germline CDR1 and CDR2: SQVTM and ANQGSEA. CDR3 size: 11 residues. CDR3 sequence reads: CGGTGNTEAFF. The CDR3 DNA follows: TGCGGGGGGACGGGGAACACTGAAGCTTTCTTT.

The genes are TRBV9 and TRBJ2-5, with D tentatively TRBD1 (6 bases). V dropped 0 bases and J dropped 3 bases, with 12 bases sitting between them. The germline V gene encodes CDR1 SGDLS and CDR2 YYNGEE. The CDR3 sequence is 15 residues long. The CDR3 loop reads CASSVEQGREETQYF. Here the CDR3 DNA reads TGTGCCAGCAGCGTAGAGCAGGGGCGGGAAGAGACCCAGTACTTC.

The CDR3, as DNA: TGTGCCAGCAGCCCGACAGGGGACAATGAGCAGTTCTTC. It codes for CASSPTGDNEQFF. The genes are TRBV6-6 and TRBJ2-1; 8 positions match TRBD1. Germline lookup yields CDR1 MNHNY and CDR2 SVGAGI (reference sequence). V was clipped by 6 bases and J by 5 bases; unmatched bases: 3. The CDR3 runs to 13 residues.

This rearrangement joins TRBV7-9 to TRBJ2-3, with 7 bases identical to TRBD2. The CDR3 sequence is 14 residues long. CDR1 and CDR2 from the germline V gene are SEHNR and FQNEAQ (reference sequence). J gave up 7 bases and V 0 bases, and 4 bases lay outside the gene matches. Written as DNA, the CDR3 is TGTGCCAGCAGCTTAGCCTCGGGACTACATACGCAGTATTTT. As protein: CASSLASGLHTQYF.

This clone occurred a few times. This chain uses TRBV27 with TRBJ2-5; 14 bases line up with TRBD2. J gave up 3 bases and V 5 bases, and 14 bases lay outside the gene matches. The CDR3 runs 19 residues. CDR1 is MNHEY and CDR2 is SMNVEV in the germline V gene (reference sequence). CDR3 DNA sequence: TGTGCCAGCAGTCCCCGGGAGACTAGCGGGAGGGCCTGGGAAGAGACCCAGTACTTC. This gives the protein CASSPRETSGRAWEETQYF.

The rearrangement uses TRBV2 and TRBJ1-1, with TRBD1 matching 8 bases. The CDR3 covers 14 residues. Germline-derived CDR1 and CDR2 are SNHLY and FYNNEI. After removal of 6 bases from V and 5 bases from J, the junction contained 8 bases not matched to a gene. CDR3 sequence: CASSQGALDTEAFF. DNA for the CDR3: TGTGCCAGCAGCCAGGGGGCGTTGGATACTGAAGCTTTCTTT. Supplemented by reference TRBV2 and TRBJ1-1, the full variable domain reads EPEVTQTPSHQVTQMGQEVILRCVPISNHLYFYWYRQILGQKVEFLVSFYNNEISEKSEIFDDQFSVERPDGSNFTLKIRSTKLEDSAMYFCASSQGALDTEAFFGQGTRLTVV.